Listed below are T cell receptor beta chains from one sample, sequenced in a study of neurological immune-mediated disorders. MiXCR, applied by TCRdb to the 5' RACE reads, yields one record per CDR3 protein. The repertoire holds 35,000 to 40,000 distinct CDR3 sequences, with around 2.5% as singletons. Sequenced: PBMCs. These receptors were taken from a man aged 50 to 59 with multiple sclerosis. Each CDR3 is given with its conserved first and last residue. The D gene is left open where the match is weak. Part of the rows lack a size; the others show once, few, many or a class for expanded clones.

d_call	v_call	clone_size	j_call	cdr3_nt	cdr3_aa
TRBD1	TRBV5-1	many	TRBJ2-7	TGCGCCAGCAGCTTGGAGGGGGCTGGGTACGAGCAGTACTTC	CASSLEGAGYEQYF
.	TRBV29-1	many	TRBJ2-2	TGCAGCGCGAAGGGAAGGAACACCGGGGAGCTGTTTTTT	CSAKGRNTGELFF
.	TRBV7-8	many	TRBJ1-1	TGTGCCAGCAGCGGGCCGGGAAACACTGAAGCTTTCTTT	CASSGPGNTEAFF
.	TRBV24-1	many	TRBJ1-2	TGTGCCACCAGCGGGACCCCAGGGGCCAACTATGGCTACACCTTC	CATSGTPGANYGYTF
TRBD1	TRBV7-2	many	TRBJ2-2	TGTGCCAGCAGCTCCCCGGGACAGGGCAACACCGGGGAGCTGTTTTTT	CASSSPGQGNTGELFF
.	TRBV20-1	many	TRBJ2-7	TGCAGTGCTATAGGTTTCACACACTCCTACGAGCAGTACTTC	CSAIGFTHSYEQYF
.	TRBV12-3/TRBV12-4	many	TRBJ1-2	TGTGCCAGCAGTTTACAGGCTGCGGGCTACACCTTC	CASSLQAAGYTF
TRBD1	TRBV12-3/TRBV12-4	many	TRBJ2-7	TGTGCCAGCAGTTTCACAGGGGGTCGGGGCGAGCAGTACTTC	CASSFTGGRGEQYF
.	TRBV19	few	TRBJ1-2	TGTGCCAGTAGTATAGAGACAGGTGGACGCTACACCTTC	CASSIETGGRYTF
.	TRBV12-3/TRBV12-4	many	TRBJ1-2	TGTGCCAGCAGTTTATCTGGGTCTCCCTTTCTCTATGGCTACACCTTC	CASSLSGSPFLYGYTF
TRBD2	TRBV7-7	many	TRBJ2-2	TGTGCTAGCAGCTCCGGGACTAGCACCGGGGAGCTGTTTTTT	CASSSGTSTGELFF
TRBD1	TRBV5-1	many	TRBJ1-4	TGCGCCAGCAGCTTGGAGGGGGCGCGAGGTGAAAAACTGTTTTTT	CASSLEGARGEKLFF
TRBD1	TRBV5-1	many	TRBJ2-4	TGCGCCAGCAGATCCCGGGACAGTCCCCCTGTCATTCAGTACTTC	CASRSRDSPPVIQYF
TRBD1	TRBV6-6	many	TRBJ2-7	TGTGCCAGCAGAGACAACAGGGGGCGCGGGTACGAGCAGTACTTC	CASRDNRGRGYEQYF
TRBD2	TRBV24-1	many	TRBJ2-7	TGTGCCACCAGGGAGGGGACTAGCGGTGCCGAGCAGTACTTC	CATREGTSGAEQYF
TRBD2	TRBV25-1	many	TRBJ2-3	TGTGCCAGCAGGGCAGCGGGGGCAACAGATACGCAGTATTTT	CASRAAGATDTQYF
TRBD1	TRBV5-1	many	TRBJ2-2	TGCGCCAGCAGCGGACAGGGGAACACCGGGGAGCTGTTTTTT	CASSGQGNTGELFF
.	TRBV7-2	many	TRBJ1-1	TGTGCCAGCAGCTTAATTTTATTGGGCAGGGTGGACACTGAAGCTTTCTTT	CASSLILLGRVDTEAFF
.	TRBV27	many	TRBJ2-7	TGTGCCAGCAGTTTATCGGGGAGTCGCGAGCAGTACTTC	CASSLSGSREQYF
TRBD2	TRBV18	many	TRBJ2-3	TGTGCCAGCTCAGCAACTAGCGGGGACACAGATACGCAGTATTTT	CASSATSGDTDTQYF
.	TRBV20-1	many	TRBJ1-6	TGCAGTGCCCCTGGGGGTGGGTCACCCCTCCACTTT	CSAPGGGSPLHF
.	TRBV7-2	many	TRBJ1-1	TGTGCCAGCAGCTTACTGGGAGAAGCTTTCTTT	CASSLLGEAFF
.	TRBV27	many	TRBJ1-1	TGTGCCAGCAGTTTAGCCGCTAGCCTTTCAGCTTTCTTT	CASSLAASLSAFF
.	TRBV20-1	many	TRBJ1-4	TGCAGTGCTAGAAAACAGGCAAATGAAAAACTGTTTTTT	CSARKQANEKLFF
.	TRBV5-1	.	TRBJ1-2	TGTGCCAGCAGCTTGGAAGGAAAGGGGACTGGCTACACCTTC	CASSLEGKGTGYTF
.	TRBV6-6	.	TRBJ2-3	TGTGCCAGCCGACTGACCGGTCTTGGGACAGATACGCAGTATTTT	CASRLTGLGTDTQYF
TRBD1	TRBV20-1	many	TRBJ1-2	TGCAGTGCTAGAGACCTACTCGGGACAGCGGACTACACCTTC	CSARDLLGTADYTF
.	TRBV29-1	many	TRBJ2-7	TGCAGCGTTCGCACAGGGTTCTACGAGCAGTACTTC	CSVRTGFYEQYF
.	TRBV27	many	TRBJ1-1	TGTGCCAGCAGTTTATTTGTGGGGGGATTGACTTTCTTT	CASSLFVGGLTFF
TRBD1	TRBV5-1	.	TRBJ2-1	TGCGCCAGCAGCTGGGACAGGGGGACCTACAATGAGCAGTTCTTC	CASSWDRGTYNEQFF
TRBD1	TRBV11-2	many	TRBJ2-7	TGTGCCAGCAGACCGCCGGGACAGGGGTTGCACGAGCAGTACTTC	CASRPPGQGLHEQYF
TRBD2	TRBV18	.	TRBJ2-1	TGTGCCAGCTCACACGAACTAGCGGGGGAAAGTGATGAGCAGTTCTTC	CASSHELAGESDEQFF
.	TRBV18	many	TRBJ2-7	TGTGCCAGCTCACCACAACCGGGACCGAGCTCCTACGAGCAGTACTTC	CASSPQPGPSSYEQYF
.	TRBV15	many	TRBJ2-1	TGTGCCACCAGCAGGGCAGAAAGAAACAATGAGCAGTTCTTC	CATSRAERNNEQFF
.	TRBV7-2	medium-sized	TRBJ1-1	TGTGCCAGCAGCCCTCGGGTAGTTGGCACTGAAGCTTTCTTT	CASSPRVVGTEAFF
TRBD1	TRBV5-1	few	TRBJ1-6	TGCGCCAGCAGCGACGGACAGGGTGTTTCACCCCTCAACTTT	CASSDGQGVSPLNF
.	TRBV20-1	many	TRBJ1-2	TGCAGTGCTAGAGCCCAGCAGGGTTTTGGCTACACCTTC	CSARAQQGFGYTF
.	TRBV7-9	many	TRBJ1-1	.	CAFVPAASRDRGWTEAFF
.	TRBV11-2	few	TRBJ1-1	TGTGCCAGCAGCTTAGGACTCCTCAACACTGAAGCTTTCTTT	CASSLGLLNTEAFF
.	TRBV7-9	many	TRBJ2-2	TGTGCCAGCAGCTCCCGTAAGGGACGGGAGAACACCGGGGAGCTGTTTTTT	CASSSRKGRENTGELFF
.	TRBV3-1	many	TRBJ1-2	TGTGCCAGCAGCCAAGTGGGGACTCTGGATGGCTACACCTTC	CASSQVGTLDGYTF
.	TRBV20-1	many	TRBJ1-2	TGCAGAGTGGGCGACGCAAACTATGGCTACACCTTC	CRVGDANYGYTF
TRBD1	TRBV7-2	many	TRBJ1-6	TGTGCCAGCAGCCGGACAGGGTCCTATAATTCACCCCTCCACTTT	CASSRTGSYNSPLHF